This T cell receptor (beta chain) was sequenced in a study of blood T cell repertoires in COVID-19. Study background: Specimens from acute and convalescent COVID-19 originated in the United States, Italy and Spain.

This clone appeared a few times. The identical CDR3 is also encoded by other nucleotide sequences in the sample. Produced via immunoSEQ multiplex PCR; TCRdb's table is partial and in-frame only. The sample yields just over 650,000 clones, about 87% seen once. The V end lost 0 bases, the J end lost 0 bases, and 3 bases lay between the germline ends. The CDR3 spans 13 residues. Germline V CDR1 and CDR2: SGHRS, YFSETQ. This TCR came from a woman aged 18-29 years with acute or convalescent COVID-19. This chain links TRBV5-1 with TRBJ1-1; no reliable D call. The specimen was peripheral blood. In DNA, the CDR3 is TGCGCCAGCAGCTTGGACTTGAACACTGAAGCTTTCTTT. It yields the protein CASSLDLNTEAFF.